A selection of T cell receptor beta chains follows, all from one sample in a study of shared clonotypes between healthy human individuals. The method was immunoSEQ multiplex PCR; TCRdb's version includes in-frame clones alone and lacks a portion of them. The repertoire includes about 1.1 million clones, 70% to 85% of them detected once, and almost 0.9% sits in the top ten. The specimen was memory CD4+ T cells from PBMCs. These receptors originate from a young man in good health. Some clones in this sample may be carry-over from other donors' samples. Both conserved end residues are part of each CDR3. The D gene is left open where the match is weak. Rows give clone size only sometimes, using once, few, many, or a class for an expanded clone.

CDR3aa	CDR3nt	v_gene	len	abundance	d_gene	j_gene
CASSLGLAPYEQYF	TGTGCCAGCAGTTTGGGTCTAGCGCCATACGAGCAGTACTTC	TRBV28	14	once	.	TRBJ2-7
CASSLGGSFYNEQFF	TGTGCCAGCAGTTTGGGGGGGAGCTTCTACAATGAGCAGTTCTTC	TRBV28	15	.	TRBD2	TRBJ2-1
CASRERDRANYGYTF	TGTGCCAGCAGAGAAAGGGACAGGGCAAACTATGGCTACACCTTC	TRBV2	15	.	TRBD1	TRBJ1-2
CASSRLAGDNNEQFF	TGTGCCAGCAGTCGACTAGCGGGAGATAACAATGAGCAGTTCTTC	TRBV27	15	.	TRBD2	TRBJ2-1
CAWVLENEQFF	TGTGCCTGGGTACTAGAAAATGAGCAGTTCTTC	TRBV30	11	.	.	TRBJ2-1
CASSGPIAGVTYEQYF	TGTGCCAGCAGCGGCCCTATAGCGGGAGTGACCTACGAGCAGTACTTC	TRBV7-8	16	once	TRBD2	TRBJ2-7
CAISGYSSTDTQYF	TGTGCCATCAGTGGGTACAGTAGCACAGATACGCAGTATTTT	TRBV10-3	14	.	.	TRBJ2-3
CARSLATMGEYGYTF	TGTGCCCGCAGCTTGGCAACGATGGGTGAATATGGCTACACCTTC	TRBV5-5	15	once	.	TRBJ1-2
CASSQPTRLGGYTF	TGCGCCAGCAGCCAGCCCACCCGTCTGGGGGGCTACACCTTC	TRBV4-1	14	few	.	TRBJ1-2
CASSSLVGREAFF	TGTGCCAGCAGTTCTCTCGTCGGACGGGAAGCTTTCTTT	TRBV28	13	.	.	TRBJ1-1
CASSLQRLASTGETQYF	TGTGCCAGCAGCTTACAGAGGCTAGCGAGTACCGGCGAGACCCAGTACTTC	TRBV11-2	17	.	.	TRBJ2-5
CASSSFPAGSYEQYF	TGTGCCAGTAGTTCTTTCCCTGCGGGAAGCTACGAGCAGTACTTC	TRBV19	15	.	.	TRBJ2-7
CASSPPSSYEQYF	TGTGCCAGCTCACCTCCTAGCTCCTACGAGCAGTACTTC	TRBV18	13	.	.	TRBJ2-7
CASSTRLAGPYNEQFF	TGTGCCAGCAGCACCAGACTAGCGGGGCCCTACAATGAGCAGTTCTTC	TRBV7-2	16	.	TRBD2	TRBJ2-1
CASSPDTDQPQHF	TGTGCCAGCAGCCCCGACACAGATCAGCCCCAGCATTTT	TRBV11-3	13	.	.	TRBJ1-5
CASSGRDRESYEQYF	TGTGCCAGCAGCGGACGGGACAGAGAATCCTACGAGCAGTACTTC	TRBV9	15	.	TRBD1	TRBJ2-7
CASSEVGRGSYEQYF	TGTGCCAGCAGTGAAGTAGGGCGGGGGTCCTACGAGCAGTACTTC	TRBV6-1	15	.	TRBD2	TRBJ2-7
CASSIGSGETQYF	TGCGCCAGCAGCATAGGGTCGGGGGAGACCCAGTACTTC	TRBV5-1	13	.	.	TRBJ2-5
CSLAGGSETQYF	TGTTCCCTAGCGGGAGGTTCCGAGACCCAGTACTTC	TRBV29-1	12	once	TRBD2	TRBJ2-5
CASSQLRLAASSYNEQFF	TGCGCCAGCAGCCAACTCCGACTAGCGGCATCCTCCTACAATGAGCAGTTCTTC	TRBV4-1	18	.	TRBD2	TRBJ2-1
CASRAPGGSSYNEQFF	TGCGCCAGCAGGGCCCCGGGAGGTAGCTCCTACAATGAGCAGTTCTTC	TRBV4-1	16	.	TRBD2	TRBJ2-1
CASSPSGGYRTEAFF	TGTGCCAGCAGTCCTTCGGGGGGGTACCGAACTGAAGCTTTCTTT	TRBV6-4	15	.	.	TRBJ1-1
CSVDDRGSDYGYTF	TGCAGCGTTGACGACAGGGGAAGCGACTATGGCTACACCTTC	TRBV29-1	14	once	TRBD1	TRBJ1-2
CAWSLTGELFF	TGTGCCTGGAGTTTAACCGGGGAGCTGTTTTTT	TRBV30	11	.	.	TRBJ2-2
CASSLGGPYEQYF	TGTGCCAGCAGCTTAGGTGGGCCCTACGAGCAGTACTTC	TRBV7-2	13	.	.	TRBJ2-7
CASSQGLTGEVKNIQYF	TGCGCCAGCAGCCAAGGCCTGACAGGGGAGGTCAAAAACATTCAGTACTTC	TRBV4-3	17	.	TRBD1	TRBJ2-4
CASSRGTEAFF	TGTGCCAGCAGCCGGGGGACTGAAGCTTTCTTT	TRBV5-4	11	.	.	TRBJ1-1
CASSWAPRELFF	TGTGCCAGCAGCTGGGCCCCCCGGGAGCTGTTTTTT	TRBV11-2	12	.	.	TRBJ2-2
CASSEAARVAKNIQYF	TGTGCCAGCAGTGAAGCAGCCAGGGTAGCCAAAAACATTCAGTACTTC	TRBV2	16	.	.	TRBJ2-4
CASSPDVILGGEAFF	TGTGCCAGCAGCCCAGACGTGATACTCGGGGGTGAAGCTTTCTTT	TRBV7-9	15	many	.	TRBJ1-1
CASSPQLGGADTQYF	TGTGCCAGCTCACCACAGCTGGGGGGCGCGGATACGCAGTATTTT	TRBV18	15	.	.	TRBJ2-3
CASSQRQGARGYTF	TGTGCCAGCAGCCAAAGACAGGGGGCGAGGGGCTACACCTTC	TRBV7-2	14	.	TRBD1	TRBJ1-2
CASSPGRGASGNTIYF	TGTGCCAGCAGCCCTGGACGAGGGGCCTCTGGAAACACCATATATTTT	TRBV7-8	16	.	.	TRBJ1-3
CASSLPGTSYGYTF	TGTGCCAGCAGCCTACCCGGGACTTCCTATGGCTACACCTTC	TRBV4-2	14	.	.	TRBJ1-2
CANRDTHYQPRHF	TGTGCCAACAGGGACACCCACTATCAGCCTCGGCATTTT	TRBV2	13	.	.	TRBJ1-5
CASSVGDGQETQYF	TGTGCCAGCAGCGTAGGTGATGGTCAAGAGACCCAGTACTTC	TRBV9	14	once	.	TRBJ2-5
CASSQRSQSSGNTIYF	TGTGCCAGCAGCCAGAGGTCTCAGAGCTCTGGAAACACCATATATTTT	TRBV11-2	16	.	.	TRBJ1-3